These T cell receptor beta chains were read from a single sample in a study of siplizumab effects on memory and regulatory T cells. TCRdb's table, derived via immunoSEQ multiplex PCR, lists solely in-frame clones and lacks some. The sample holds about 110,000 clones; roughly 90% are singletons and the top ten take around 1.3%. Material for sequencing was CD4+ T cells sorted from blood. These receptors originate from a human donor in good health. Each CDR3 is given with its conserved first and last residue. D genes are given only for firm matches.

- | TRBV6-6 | CASKQTLSTDTQYF
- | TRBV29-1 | CSVAGQGNLEQFF
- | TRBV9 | CASSVDTGHRYEQYF
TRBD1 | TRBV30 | CAWSVGRGITKQYF
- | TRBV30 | CAWGAYGYTF
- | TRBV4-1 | CASSQDRNSPLHF
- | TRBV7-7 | CASSLAPVPQYEQYF
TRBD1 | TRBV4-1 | CASSHGPGQGYSLFF
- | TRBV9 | CASSAITGTEQYF
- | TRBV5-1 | CASSLGTEGPQYF
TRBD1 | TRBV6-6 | CASSSTGGTYEQYF
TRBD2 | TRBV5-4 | CASSFRLAGPTDTQYF
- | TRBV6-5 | CASSYPLSVGGTEAFF
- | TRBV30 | CAWSLRLQETQYF
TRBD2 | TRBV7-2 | CASSLELAETQYF
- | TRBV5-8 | CASSETGLTGNTIYF
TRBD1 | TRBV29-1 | CSVDSQGARSYNEQFF